What follows are 4 T cell receptor beta chains derived from one specimen sequenced in a study of early stage breast cancer tumors. Produced via immunoSEQ multiplex PCR; TCRdb's table is partial and in-frame only. Counted here are fewer than 30,000 clones, less than 75% occurring once; the ten biggest clones make up approximately 8%. The sample consisted of breast tumor tissue. The receptors were sampled from a person between 50 and 60 years old with breast cancer.

The rearrangement joins TRBV4-1 to TRBJ1-3, with D hard to call. Germline CDR1 reads MGHRA; CDR2 reads YSYEKL. This CDR3 is 16 amino acids long. Trimming removed 0 bases at V and 0 bases at J, with 9 bases between. The CDR3 here is CASSQDLGVSGNTIYF. The CDR3 nucleotides read TGCGCCAGCAGCCAAGACCTAGGCGTCTCTGGAAACACCATATATTTT.

CDR3 bases: TGTGCCAGCAGTCAATCCTACAATGAGCAGTTCTTC. Amino acid sequence: CASSQSYNEQFF. The chain is built from TRBV6-1 and TRBJ2-1; D gene uncertain. The V gene's germline CDR1 is MNHNS and CDR2 SASEGT. The CDR3 is 12 amino acids. V was pared by 5 bases and J by 1 base, with 3 bases between.

This chain connects TRBV7-3 to TRBJ2-5; TRBD2 is a possible D gene (6 bases). Trimming took 5 bases from V and 5 from J, leaving 24 bases between them. Germline CDR1 reads SGHTA; CDR2 reads FQGTGA. The CDR3 has 17 amino acids. CDR3 region: CASSPGDGAGRRETQYF. The DNA for the CDR3 is TGTGCCAGCAGCCCAGGCGATGGTGCGGGACGAAGGGAGACCCAGTACTTC.

V and J are TRBV7-2 and TRBJ2-3; 9 nucleotides match TRBD2. The CDR3 consists of 15 residues. Germline V gene lookup returns CDR1 SGHTA and CDR2 FQGNSA. V shed 8 bases and J 4 bases; nucleotides not matched to a gene: 10. The CDR3: CASHSLAGVADTQYF. In DNA, the CDR3 is TGTGCCAGCCACTCATTAGCGGGAGTGGCAGATACGCAGTATTTT.